This T cell receptor beta chain was documented in a study of cytomegalovirus exposure and HLA in healthy donors. Germline V gives CDR1 ENHRY, CDR2 SYGVKD. The CDR3 is 14 residues long. Trimming pared 8 bases from V and 3 bases from J, leaving 14 bases between. The PCR was carried out with 60 Vbeta primers and 13 Jbeta primers. Only in-frame clones appear in the TCRdb table, and some are missing; sequencing was by immunoSEQ multiplex PCR. The repertoire consists of some 170,000 clones, with over 70% occurring once and the leading ten covering under 6%. Study-wide points: The study flagged 150 to 200 TCR beta chains as cytomegalovirus-associated.

In the case of this clone: Antigen: not known.

The gene calls are TRBV10-3 and TRBJ1-3; D is ambiguous. The sequence derives from a man in his thirties or forties in good health and CMV-seronegative. Sequences were obtained from PBMCs. The CDR3 loop reads CAIGEREGGNTIYF. CDR3 bases: TGTGCCATCGGAGAAAGGGAGGGTGGAAACACCATATATTTT.